Listed below are T cell receptor beta chains from one sample, sequenced in a study of blood T cell repertoires in COVID-19. The table came from immunoSEQ multiplex PCR; TCRdb's copy has only in-frame clones and leaves some out. The sample lists 300,000 or so clones; around four fifths were seen once. Sequencing input: peripheral blood. The receptors originated from a woman between 45 and 60 years old with active or convalescent COVID-19. CDR3s include the opening cysteine and the closing phenylalanine or tryptophan. The order of the fields is J gene, V gene, clone size, D gene, CDR3 DNA, CDR3 protein. The D gene is left open where the match is weak. Rows give clone size only sometimes, using once, few, many, or a class for an expanded clone.

TRBJ1-2,TRBV4-1,once,TRBD1,TGCGCCAGCAGCCAATGGGGAAGTGGACAGGAGGTCTATGGCTACACCTTC,CASSQWGSGQEVYGYTF
TRBJ1-5,TRBV6-1,-,-,TGTGCCAGCAGTGAATCAGGGGGCAATCAGCCCCAGCATTTT,CASSESGGNQPQHF
TRBJ2-5,TRBV5-1,-,TRBD2,TGCGCCAGCAGCCCGGGGTCTAGCGGGTTTCAAGAGACCCAGTACTTC,CASSPGSSGFQETQYF
TRBJ2-3,TRBV6-5,-,TRBD2,TGTGCCAGCAGTTACGAGCGGGAGGGCCCAGATACGCAGTATTTT,CASSYEREGPDTQYF
TRBJ2-7,TRBV3-1/TRBV3-2,-,-,TGTGCCAGCAGCCATCGGACAGTCTACGAGCAGTACTTC,CASSHRTVYEQYF
TRBJ1-3,TRBV28,-,-,TGTGCCAGCACCACCAAGGGGGGGTTCGCTGGAAACACCATATATTTT,CASTTKGGFAGNTIYF
TRBJ2-1,TRBV2,once,-,TGTGCCAGCGGCGGGACCAGGAGGAATGAGCAGTTCTTC,CASGGTRRNEQFF
TRBJ2-2,TRBV6-6,-,TRBD1,TGTGCCAGCAGTTACCTCAGGGGGCAGACCGGGGAGCTGTTTTTT,CASSYLRGQTGELFF
TRBJ2-1,TRBV5-6,-,TRBD2,TGTGCCAGCAGCTTGACAGCGGGAGGCCACTCCTACAATGAGCAGTTCTTC,CASSLTAGGHSYNEQFF
TRBJ1-1,TRBV18,-,-,TGTGCCAGCTCACCAGGGACAAGAATAAACACTGAAGCTTTCTTT,CASSPGTRINTEAFF
TRBJ1-1,TRBV28,-,-,TGTGCCAGCAGTCCGGATAACAGGGAGAACACTGAAGCTTTCTTT,CASSPDNRENTEAFF
TRBJ1-3,TRBV4-1,-,-,TGCGCCAGCTGCCCCCGGGGAGGGGAGGTATCTGGAAACACCATATATTTT,CASCPRGGEVSGNTIYF
TRBJ2-1,TRBV25-1,-,-,TGTGCCAGCAGTGCGCCCAGGGGGGACACCTACAATGAGCAGTTCTTC,CASSAPRGDTYNEQFF
TRBJ1-1,TRBV18,-,TRBD1,TGTGCCAGCTCACCAAACAGGGGGAGCACTGAAGCTTTCTTT,CASSPNRGSTEAFF
TRBJ2-1,TRBV2,-,-,TGTGCCAGCAGTGCCTCTTTGATAGCGTCCTACAATGAGCAGTTCTTC,CASSASLIASYNEQFF
TRBJ1-2,TRBV4-1,-,TRBD1,TGCGCCAGCAGCCAAGATCAGACAGGGTGGATTCCGACGGGGACCTTC,CASSQDQTGWIPTGTF
TRBJ1-6,TRBV6-4,-,-,TGTGCCAGCAGTGACTCGGAACGGGACACGGGCCACTCGCTCAATTCACCCCTCCACTTT,CASSDSERDTGHSLNSPLHF
TRBJ1-5,TRBV18,-,-,TGTGCCAGCTCACCTCTTGACTCGAATCAGCCCCAGCATTTT,CASSPLDSNQPQHF
TRBJ1-4,TRBV7-2,-,-,TGTGCCAGCAGCTTAGATAGAGGGAGGGGTGAAAAACTGTTTTTT,CASSLDRGRGEKLFF
TRBJ2-7,TRBV21-1,-,-,TGTGCCAGCAGCACCGAAGCGTCTAGCGGGAGGTACGAGCAGTACTTC,CASSTEASSGRYEQYF
TRBJ1-1,TRBV10-3,-,TRBD1,TGTGCCATCGGACAGGGGAGGTCATCCTCCGAAGCTTTCTTT,CAIGQGRSSSEAFF
TRBJ1-2,TRBV7-2,once,-,TGTGCCAGCAGCCCCCGGGATCTTGGCTACACCTTC,CASSPRDLGYTF
TRBJ1-1,TRBV6-5,-,TRBD1,TGTGCCAGCAGGGACAGGTCGAACACTGAAGCTTTCTTT,CASRDRSNTEAFF
TRBJ2-7,TRBV11-1,-,-,TGTGCCAGCAGCGACGAACTAGCAGGCGAGCAGTACTTC,CASSDELAGEQYF
TRBJ2-7,TRBV11-2,-,-,TGTGCCAGCAGCTTATTCGCTAGCAGCTCCTACGAGCAGTACTTC,CASSLFASSSYEQYF
TRBJ2-2,TRBV2,-,TRBD2,TGTGCCAGCAGTGCCCGGGAGGCCGGGGAGCTGTTTTTT,CASSAREAGELFF
TRBJ1-2,TRBV7-2,-,-,TGTGCCAGCTCCCTGGGCAGGGGAAATGCTAACTATGGCTACACCTTC,CASSLGRGNANYGYTF
TRBJ2-1,TRBV19,-,TRBD2,TGTGCCAGTAGTATCACCGGGACTACCAACTACAATGAGCAGTTCTTC,CASSITGTTNYNEQFF
TRBJ1-1,TRBV28,-,-,TGTGCCAGCAGTCCCTCGACCCCTGGAGGGCCTGAAGCTTTCTTT,CASSPSTPGGPEAFF
TRBJ1-1,TRBV11-2,-,-,TGTGCCAGCAGCCCAACAGGCGCGAACACTGAAGCTTTCTTT,CASSPTGANTEAFF
TRBJ2-1,TRBV24-1,-,TRBD1,TGTGCCACCAGTGATTTCCCGGGACAGGGGGCCAATGAGCAGTTCTTC,CATSDFPGQGANEQFF
TRBJ2-6,TRBV3-1/TRBV3-2,-,TRBD1,TGTGCCAGCAGCCAACTGCCGGGACAGGGGTCGGCTGGGGCCAACGTCCTGACTTTC,CASSQLPGQGSAGANVLTF
TRBJ2-7,TRBV7-3,-,TRBD2,TGTGCCAGCAGCCTCGGACTAGCGAACTCCTACGAGCAGTACTTC,CASSLGLANSYEQYF
TRBJ2-7,TRBV7-9,-,-,TGTGCCAGCTCCGTCGCCTACGAGCAGTACTTC,CASSVAYEQYF
TRBJ1-4,TRBV5-1,-,TRBD1,TGCGCCAGCCGACAGGGACAGAGTAATGAAAAACTGTTTTTT,CASRQGQSNEKLFF